The sequence of this TCR beta chain was determined in a study of radiotherapy plus CTLA-4 blockade in lung cancer. Study observations and caveats: After treatment with radiotherapy plus ipilimumab, TCR clones that came from the tumor expanded in blood. Early blood T cell clone dynamics, with interferon-beta, were reported to best predict response.

The assay was immunoSEQ multiplex PCR, and TCRdb's table has in-frame clones only and misses some. This table has around 72,000 clones, 78% appearing once. This clone has a single count. No antigen is known for it. The study treated chemo-refractory metastatic non-small-cell lung cancer patients with focal radiation plus ipilimumab CTLA-4 blockade. The clonotype comes from a human donor with non-small cell lung cancer who had a complete response to radiotherapy plus ipilimumab. Here the sequenced sample was peripheral blood, taken from a patient treated with radiotherapy plus ipilimumab.

The CDR3 region is CASSSAGFSGNTIYF. The CDR3 coding sequence is TGTGCCAGCAGCTCCGCGGGGTTCTCTGGAAACACCATATATTTT. This chain uses TRBV7-9 with TRBJ1-3; no reliable D call. Trimming cost V 4 bases and J 0 bases, with 10 bases left between them. Per the germline V gene, CDR1 is SEHNR and CDR2 is FQNEAQ (reference sequence). This CDR3 comprises 15 residues.